Each of the 8 T cell receptor beta chains below was sequenced from the same sample in a study of cytomegalovirus exposure and HLA in healthy donors. Amplification used 60 Vbeta primers and 13 Jbeta primers. Repertoires were generated with immunoSEQ multiplex PCR, while TCRdb's copy carries only in-frame clones and drops some. This sample has fewer than 140,000 clones, with 75% to 85% found just once. Sequencing was done on a sample of PBMCs. All receptors derive from a man aged 45-60 years in good health and CMV-seronegative.

The genes are TRBV11-3 and TRBJ2-2; TRBD2 agrees at 11 bases. CDR1 SGHNT and CDR2 YENEEA come from the germline V gene. V lost 3 bases to trimming and J lost 0 bases; unmatched junction nucleotides: 6. This CDR3 comprises 18 residues. CDR3 nucleotide sequence: TGTGCCAGCAGCTTGCAGTCTAGCGGGGGGCCGAACACCGGGGAGCTGTTTTTT. Its translation is CASSLQSSGGPNTGELFF. Variable domain in full (rest from reference TRBV11-3 and TRBJ2-2): EAGVVQSPRYKIIEKKQPVAFWCNPISGHNTLYWYLQNLGQGPELLIRYENEEAVDDSQLPKDRFSAERLKGVDSTLKIQPAELGDSAVYLCASSLQSSGGPNTGELFFGEGSRLTVL.

The sample holds a few counts of this clone. The rearrangement uses TRBV6-1 and TRBJ1-4; 7 bases are shared with TRBD1. Losses at the gene ends were 5 bases for V and 6 bases for J; bases not matched to a gene: 3. The CDR3 is 13 amino acids. Germline V gene lookup returns CDR1 MNHNS and CDR2 SASEGT. This CDR3 reads CASSPGTDEKLFF. The CDR3 region has the DNA TGTGCCAGCAGTCCCGGGACAGATGAAAAACTGTTTTTT.

The chain recombines TRBV6-6 with TRBJ2-7; D may be TRBD2 (6 bases). Trimming pared 5 bases from V and 4 bases from J, leaving 6 bases between. Germline CDR1 is MNHNY and CDR2 is SVGAGI (reference sequence). The CDR3 length is 11 residues. CDR3: CASSGTYEQYF. CDR3 sequence (DNA): TGTGCCAGCAGTGGGACTTACGAGCAGTACTTC.

This clone was counted between two and nine times. The genes are TRBV19 and TRBJ2-2; TRBD1 agrees at 7 bases. After removal of 9 bases from V and 5 bases from J, the junction contained 9 bases not matched to a gene. CDR1 and CDR2 from the germline V gene are LNHDA and SQIVND (reference sequence). The CDR3 is 14 residues long. CDR3 coding DNA: TGTGCCAGCACTCCGGGACAGCTGACCGGGGAGCTGTTTTTT. Translating gives CASTPGQLTGELFF.

The rearrangement joins TRBV2 to TRBJ2-2, with TRBD1 as a possible D gene (5 bases). Germline V gene data show CDR1 as SNHLY and CDR2 as FYNNEI. The CDR3 runs 14 residues. Trimming removed 8 bases at V and 2 bases at J, with 12 bases between. CDR3 sequence: CASCDSLNTGELFF. In nucleotides, the CDR3 is TGTGCCAGCTGCGACAGCTTAAACACCGGGGAGCTGTTTTTT.

V is TRBV10-1 and J is TRBJ2-5; 8 nucleotides agree with TRBD2. This CDR3 spans 13 amino acids. The V segment lost 4 bases and the J segment 7 bases; nucleotides outside the gene matches: 5. Per germline, CDR1 WNHNN and CDR2 SYGVQD (reference sequence). CDR3 loop: CASSGGAGGTQYF. The CDR3 bases are TGCGCCAGCAGTGGAGGGGCGGGAGGGACCCAGTACTTC.

As concerns this clone: The same CDR3 arises from other DNA sequences in this sample as well. The rearrangement uses TRBV5-1 and TRBJ2-7, with TRBD1 matching over 7 bases. The CDR3 totals 14 residues. Germline V gives CDR1 SGHRS, CDR2 YFSETQ. The V and J ends lost 2 bases and 1 base, in that order; junction bases with no gene match: 3. This CDR3 reads CASSFDRESYEQYV. The CDR3 region has the DNA TGCGCCAGCAGCTTCGACAGGGAATCCTACGAGCAGTACGTC.

The chain carries TRBV27 and TRBJ2-3; TRBD2 aligns across 8 bases. Germline CDR1 reads MNHEY; CDR2 reads SMNVEV (reference sequence). The ends lost 7 bases at V and 4 bases at J; junction bases unmatched: 10. The CDR3 totals 15 residues. The CDR3 is CASTRAAGESDTQYF. The CDR3, as DNA: TGTGCCAGCACCAGGGCAGCGGGGGAGTCAGATACGCAGTATTTT.